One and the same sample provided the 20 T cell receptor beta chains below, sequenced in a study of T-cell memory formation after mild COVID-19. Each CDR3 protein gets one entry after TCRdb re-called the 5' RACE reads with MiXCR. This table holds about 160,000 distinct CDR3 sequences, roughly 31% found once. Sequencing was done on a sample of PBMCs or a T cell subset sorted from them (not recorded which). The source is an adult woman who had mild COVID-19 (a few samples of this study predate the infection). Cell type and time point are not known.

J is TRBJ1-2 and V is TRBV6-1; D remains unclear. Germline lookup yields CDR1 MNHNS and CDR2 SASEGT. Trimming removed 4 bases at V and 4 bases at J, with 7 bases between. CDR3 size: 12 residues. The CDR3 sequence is CASSVRLYGYTF. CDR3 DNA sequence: TGTGCCAGCAGTGTGCGCCTCTATGGCTACACCTTC.

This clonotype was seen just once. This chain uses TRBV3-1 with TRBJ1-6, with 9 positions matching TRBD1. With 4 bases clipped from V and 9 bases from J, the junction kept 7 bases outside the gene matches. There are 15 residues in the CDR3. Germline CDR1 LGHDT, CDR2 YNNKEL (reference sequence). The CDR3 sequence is CASSPGTGRISPLHF. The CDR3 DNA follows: TGTGCCAGCAGCCCCGGGACAGGGCGTATTTCACCCCTCCACTTT.

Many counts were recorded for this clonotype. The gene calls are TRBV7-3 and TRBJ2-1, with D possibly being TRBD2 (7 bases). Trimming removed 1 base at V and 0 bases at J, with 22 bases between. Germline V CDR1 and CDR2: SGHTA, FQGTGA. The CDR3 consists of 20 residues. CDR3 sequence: CASSLKAGRLADSSYNEQFF. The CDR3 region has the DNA TGTGCCAGCAGCTTAAAGGCGGGGAGGCTAGCGGACAGCTCCTACAATGAGCAGTTCTTC.

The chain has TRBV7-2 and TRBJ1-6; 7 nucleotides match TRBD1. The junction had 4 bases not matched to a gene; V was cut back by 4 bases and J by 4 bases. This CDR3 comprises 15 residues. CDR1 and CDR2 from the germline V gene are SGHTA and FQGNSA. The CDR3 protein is CASSYRGPYNSPLHF. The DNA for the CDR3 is TGTGCCAGCAGCTACAGGGGACCATATAATTCACCCCTCCACTTT.

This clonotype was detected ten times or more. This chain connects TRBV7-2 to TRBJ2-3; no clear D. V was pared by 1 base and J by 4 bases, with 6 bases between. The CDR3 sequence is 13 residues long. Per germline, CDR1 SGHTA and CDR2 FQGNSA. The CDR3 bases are TGTGCCAGCAGCTTAGTGGCGGCAGATACGCAGTATTTT. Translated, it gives CASSLVAADTQYF.

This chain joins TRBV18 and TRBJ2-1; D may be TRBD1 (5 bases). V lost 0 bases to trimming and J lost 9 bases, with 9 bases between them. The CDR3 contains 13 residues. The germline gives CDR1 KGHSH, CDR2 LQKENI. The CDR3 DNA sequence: TGTGCCAGCTCACCACCACACCAGGGTGAGCAGTTCTTC. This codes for CASSPPHQGEQFF.

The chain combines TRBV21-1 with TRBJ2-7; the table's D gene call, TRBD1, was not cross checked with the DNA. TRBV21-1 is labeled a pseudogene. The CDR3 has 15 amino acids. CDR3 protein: CASSKTRGGDNEGYF. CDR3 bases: TGTGCCAGCAGCAAAACGCGCGGGGGCGACAATGAGGGATACTTC.

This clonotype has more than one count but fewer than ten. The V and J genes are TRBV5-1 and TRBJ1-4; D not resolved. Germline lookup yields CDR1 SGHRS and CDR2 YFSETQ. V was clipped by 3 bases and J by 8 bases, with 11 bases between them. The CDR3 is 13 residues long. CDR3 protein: CASSSRDREKLFF. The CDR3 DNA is TGCGCCAGCAGCTCGAGGGATAGAGAAAAACTGTTTTTT. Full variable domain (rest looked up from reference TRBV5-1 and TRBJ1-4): KAGVTQTPRYLIKTRGQQVTLSCSPISGHRSVSWYQQTPGQGLQFLFEYFSETQRNKGNFPGRFSGRQFSNSRSEMNVSTLELGDSALYLCASSSRDREKLFFGSGTQLSVL.

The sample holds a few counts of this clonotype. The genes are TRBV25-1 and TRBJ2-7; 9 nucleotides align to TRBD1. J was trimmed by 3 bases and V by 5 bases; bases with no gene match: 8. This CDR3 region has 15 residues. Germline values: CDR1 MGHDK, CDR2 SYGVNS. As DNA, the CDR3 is TGTGCCAGCAGTCCCCTCGGGACAGGGCGCTACGAGCAGTACTTC. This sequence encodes CASSPLGTGRYEQYF.

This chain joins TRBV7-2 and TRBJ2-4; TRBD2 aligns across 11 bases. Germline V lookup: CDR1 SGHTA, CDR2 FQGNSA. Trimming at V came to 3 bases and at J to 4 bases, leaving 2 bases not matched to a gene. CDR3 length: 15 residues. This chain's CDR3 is CASSFWTSGKNIQYF. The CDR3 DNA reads TGTGCCAGCAGCTTTTGGACTAGCGGGAAAAACATTCAGTACTTC.

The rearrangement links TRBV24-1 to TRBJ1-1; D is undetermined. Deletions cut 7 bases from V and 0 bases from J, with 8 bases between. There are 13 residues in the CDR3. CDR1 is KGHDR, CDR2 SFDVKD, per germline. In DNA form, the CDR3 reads TGTGCCACCAGAGGACGGCTGAACACTGAAGCTTTCTTT. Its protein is CATRGRLNTEAFF.

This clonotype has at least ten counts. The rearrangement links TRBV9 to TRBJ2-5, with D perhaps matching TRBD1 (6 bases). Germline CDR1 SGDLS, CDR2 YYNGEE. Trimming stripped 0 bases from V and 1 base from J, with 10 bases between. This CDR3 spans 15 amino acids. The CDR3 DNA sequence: TGTGCCAGCAGCGTAGGGACAGTCCCCCAAGAGACCCAGTACTTC. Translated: CASSVGTVPQETQYF.

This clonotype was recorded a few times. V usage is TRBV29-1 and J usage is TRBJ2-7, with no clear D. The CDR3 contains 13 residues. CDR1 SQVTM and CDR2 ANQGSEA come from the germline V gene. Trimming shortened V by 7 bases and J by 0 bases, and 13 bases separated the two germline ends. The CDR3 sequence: CSGVPLSSYEQYF. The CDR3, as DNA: TGCAGCGGTGTTCCGCTAAGCTCCTACGAGCAGTACTTC.

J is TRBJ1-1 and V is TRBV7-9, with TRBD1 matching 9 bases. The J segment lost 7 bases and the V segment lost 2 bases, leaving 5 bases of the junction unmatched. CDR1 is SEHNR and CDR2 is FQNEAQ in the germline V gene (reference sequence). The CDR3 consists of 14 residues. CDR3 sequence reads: CASSLHTGGFEAFF. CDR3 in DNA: TGTGCCAGCAGCTTACATACAGGGGGCTTTGAAGCTTTCTTT.

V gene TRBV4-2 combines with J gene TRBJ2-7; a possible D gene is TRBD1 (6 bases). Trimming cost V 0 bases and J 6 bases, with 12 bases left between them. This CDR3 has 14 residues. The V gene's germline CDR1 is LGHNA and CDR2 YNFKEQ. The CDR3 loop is CASSQDVKGGEQYF. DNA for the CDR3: TGTGCCAGCAGCCAAGATGTAAAAGGGGGCGAGCAGTACTTC.

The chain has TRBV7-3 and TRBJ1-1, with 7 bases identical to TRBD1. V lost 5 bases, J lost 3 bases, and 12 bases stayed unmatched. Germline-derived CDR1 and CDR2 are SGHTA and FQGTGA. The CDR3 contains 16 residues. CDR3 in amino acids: CASSPTPTGRDTEAFF. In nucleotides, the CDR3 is TGTGCCAGCAGCCCCACCCCGACAGGGAGGGACACTGAAGCTTTCTTT.

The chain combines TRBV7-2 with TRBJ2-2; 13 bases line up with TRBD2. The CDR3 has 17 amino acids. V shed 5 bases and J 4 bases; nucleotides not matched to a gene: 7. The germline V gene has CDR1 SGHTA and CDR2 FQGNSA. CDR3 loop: CASSPTSGGSLTGELFF. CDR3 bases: TGTGCCAGCAGCCCGACTAGCGGGGGGTCTCTCACCGGGGAGCTGTTTTTT.

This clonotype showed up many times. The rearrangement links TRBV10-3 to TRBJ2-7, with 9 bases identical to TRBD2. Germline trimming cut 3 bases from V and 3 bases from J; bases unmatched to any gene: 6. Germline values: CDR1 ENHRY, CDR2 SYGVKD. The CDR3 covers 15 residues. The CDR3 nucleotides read TGTGCCATCAGTGACGGTGGTAGCGGGGGCTACGAGCAGTACTTC. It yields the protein CAISDGGSGGYEQYF.

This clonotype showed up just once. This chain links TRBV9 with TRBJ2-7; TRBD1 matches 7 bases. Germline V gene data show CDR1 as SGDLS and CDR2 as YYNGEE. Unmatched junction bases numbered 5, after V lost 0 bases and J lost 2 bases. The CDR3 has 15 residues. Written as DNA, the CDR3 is TGTGCCAGCAGCGTAGAACAGGGGTTTACCTACGAGCAGTACTTC. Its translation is CASSVEQGFTYEQYF.

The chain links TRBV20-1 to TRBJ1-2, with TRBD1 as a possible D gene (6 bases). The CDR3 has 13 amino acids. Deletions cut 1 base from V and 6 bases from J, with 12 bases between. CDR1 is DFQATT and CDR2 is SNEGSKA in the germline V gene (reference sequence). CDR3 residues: CSARGGASHGYTF. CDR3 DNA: TGCAGTGCTAGAGGGGGGGCCTCACATGGCTACACCTTC.